This is a list of T cell receptor beta chains from one sample in a study of OX40 agonist ivuxolimab in advanced cancers. TCRdb keeps only in-frame clones here, not all; method: immunoSEQ multiplex PCR. This table has 35,000 to 40,000 clones, around four fifths appearing once. The sequencing here drew on CD4+ or CD8+ T cells sorted from blood, taken in a trial of the OX40 agonist ivuxolimab. These receptors came from an adult with an advanced solid tumor such as melanoma, head and neck, liver or kidney cancer. Each CDR3 is given with its conserved first and last residue. Fields, in order: D gene, clone size, J gene, V gene, CDR3 protein, CDR3 DNA. A D gene is named only where the DNA matches it firmly. Clone size is not always given. Where it is, it says once, few, many or a class for expanded clones.

NA,NA,TRBJ2-1,TRBV7-2,CASSSTGNFYNEQFF,TGTGCCAGCAGCTCGACGGGGAACTTCTACAATGAGCAGTTCTTC
NA,NA,TRBJ1-2,TRBV28,CASSPARQDRLYGYTF,TGTGCCAGCAGTCCCGCCCGACAGGACCGACTCTATGGCTACACCTTC
NA,NA,TRBJ1-1,TRBV19,CASSIGGGTEAFF,TGTGCCAGTAGTATAGGCGGGGGAACTGAAGCTTTCTTT
NA,few,TRBJ1-2,TRBV2,CASSADSQNGYTF,TGTGCCAGCAGCGCTGACAGCCAGAATGGCTACACCTTC
NA,NA,TRBJ2-7,TRBV6-5,CASSYGPGVVYEQYF,TGTGCCAGCAGTTACGGCCCAGGGGTGGTCTACGAGCAGTACTTC
NA,NA,TRBJ2-5,TRBV5-4,CASSLASGAQALTQYF,TGTGCCAGCAGCTTGGCCTCCGGGGCCCAGGCGCTGACCCAGTACTTC
TRBD2,NA,TRBJ2-1,TRBV7-2,CASSLDRRELVDEQFF,TGTGCCAGCAGCTTAGACAGGCGGGAGTTAGTCGATGAGCAGTTCTTC
TRBD2,NA,TRBJ2-3,TRBV28,CASSSGTSTDTQYF,TGTGCCAGCAGTAGCGGGACTAGCACAGATACGCAGTATTTT
TRBD1,NA,TRBJ2-1,TRBV9,CASSVEGATYNEQFF,TGTGCCAGCAGCGTAGAGGGGGCAACGTACAATGAGCAGTTCTTC
NA,few,TRBJ2-2,TRBV18,CASPRGPDTGELFF,TGTGCCAGCCCTCGAGGGCCAGATACCGGGGAGCTGTTTTTT
TRBD2,NA,TRBJ2-1,TRBV20-1,CKAGENNEQFF,TGCAAAGCGGGGGAGAACAATGAGCAGTTCTTC
TRBD1,NA,TRBJ1-5,TRBV6-5,CASSRTGESNQPQHF,TGTGCCAGCAGTAGAACAGGGGAAAGCAATCAGCCCCAGCATTTT
NA,NA,TRBJ2-7,TRBV7-9,CASSLVGGSYEQYF,TGTGCCAGCAGCTTAGTAGGCGGATCCTACGAGCAGTACTTC
TRBD2,few,TRBJ2-4,TRBV2,CASRSSRLAGPLAKNIQYF,TGTGCCAGCCGAAGCAGCCGGCTAGCGGGACCGCTAGCCAAAAACATTCAGTACTTC
NA,NA,TRBJ1-1,TRBV20-1,CSPGQNTEAFF,TGCAGTCCGGGACAGAACACTGAAGCTTTCTTT
NA,few,TRBJ2-7,TRBV2,CASSSGLDEQYF,TGTGCCAGCAGTTCGGGACTCGATGAGCAGTACTTC
NA,NA,TRBJ2-7,TRBV19,CASSASEQGRQYF,TGTGCCAGTAGTGCTTCGGAACAGGGTAGGCAGTACTTC
NA,NA,TRBJ1-6,TRBV7-3,CASSLGDRRGSPLHF,TGTGCCAGCAGCTTGGGAGACAGGCGAGGTTCACCCCTCCACTTT
NA,NA,TRBJ2-2,TRBV19,CASSRVPTGELFF,TGTGCCAGTAGTAGGGTTCCCACCGGGGAGCTGTTTTTT
NA,few,TRBJ2-5,TRBV2,CASLQGETQYF,TGTGCCAGCTTACAGGGCGAGACCCAGTACTTC
TRBD1,NA,TRBJ1-4,TRBV28,CASSRGGRANEKLFF,TGTGCCAGCAGTCGAGGGGGCAGAGCCAATGAAAAACTGTTTTTT
NA,few,TRBJ2-5,TRBV14,CASSQDPPREETQYF,TGTGCCAGCAGCCAAGATCCCCCGAGGGAAGAGACCCAGTACTTC
TRBD1,NA,TRBJ1-2,TRBV11-2,CASSLDRAGYGYTF,TGTGCCAGCAGCTTGGACAGGGCCGGCTATGGCTACACCTTC
NA,NA,TRBJ1-2,TRBV2,CASSVPNDGRNYGYTF,TGTGCCAGCAGTGTTCCGAACGACGGGCGGAACTATGGCTACACCTTC
TRBD2,NA,TRBJ2-1,TRBV30,CAWSRSGRFHEQFF,TGTGCCTGGAGTCGAAGCGGGAGATTTCATGAGCAGTTCTTC
NA,NA,TRBJ2-3,TRBV7-9,CASSSYPGRTDTQYF,TGTGCCAGCAGCTCCTACCCGGGACGCACAGATACGCAGTATTTT
NA,NA,TRBJ1-6,TRBV30,CAWSRDPLYNSPLHF,TGTGCCTGGAGTCGAGACCCGTTATACAATTCACCCCTCCACTTT
NA,NA,TRBJ2-2,TRBV11-1,CASSLLFSAGPKDTGELFF,TGTGCCAGCAGCCTCCTTTTTAGTGCGGGACCGAAAGACACCGGGGAGCTGTTTTTT
NA,NA,TRBJ1-1,TRBV4-1,CASSQVALGSTEAFF,TGCGCCAGCAGCCAAGTAGCCCTTGGGAGCACTGAAGCTTTCTTT
NA,NA,TRBJ2-5,TRBV6-6,CASSYSSAQETQYF,TGTGCCAGCAGTTACTCGTCAGCCCAAGAGACCCAGTACTTC
NA,NA,TRBJ2-3,TRBV7-2,CASSLEWRTDAQYF,TGTGCCAGCAGCTTAGAATGGCGCACAGATGCGCAGTATTTT
NA,once,TRBJ2-1,TRBV6-5,CASSRKFGGINEQFF,TGTGCCAGCAGTAGAAAATTTGGGGGGATCAATGAGCAGTTCTTC
NA,NA,TRBJ2-1,TRBV27,CASSEAVSRRGEQFF,TGTGCCAGCAGTGAAGCGGTTAGCAGGAGAGGGGAGCAGTTCTTC
TRBD1,NA,TRBJ2-7,TRBV5-5,CASSQRQGAYEQYF,TGTGCCAGCAGTCAACGTCAGGGGGCCTACGAGCAGTACTTC
TRBD1,NA,TRBJ1-2,TRBV7-3,CASSPQGGGLYGYTF,TGTGCCAGCAGCCCCCAAGGGGGCGGACTCTATGGCTACACCTTC
NA,NA,TRBJ1-1,TRBV7-8,CASSLLEGTEAFF,TGTGCCAGCAGCTTATTGGAGGGCACTGAAGCTTTCTTT
TRBD1,medium-sized,TRBJ2-1,TRBV5-8,CASKGAAYNEQFF,TGTGCCAGCAAGGGGGCGGCTTACAATGAGCAGTTCTTC
NA,NA,TRBJ2-3,TRBV29-1,CSVEKQGGDTQYF,TGCAGCGTTGAAAAGCAGGGGGGAGATACGCAGTATTTT
NA,NA,TRBJ2-7,TRBV5-6,CASSFYRAHEQYF,TGTGCCAGCAGCTTTTACAGGGCTCACGAGCAGTACTTC
NA,few,TRBJ1-2,TRBV6-8,CASTLRAELFYGYTF,TGTGCCAGCACCTTGCGGGCAGAGCTCTTCTATGGCTACACCTTC
NA,few,TRBJ1-2,TRBV5-1,CASSLDGTSPANYGYTF,TGCGCCAGCAGCTTAGACGGGACTTCCCCGGCCAACTATGGCTACACCTTC
TRBD2,NA,TRBJ2-5,TRBV19,CASGTSGGQETQYF,TGTGCCAGCGGGACTAGCGGGGGTCAAGAGACCCAGTACTTC
TRBD1,NA,TRBJ1-2,TRBV30,CAWSTGTGYGYTF,TGTGCCTGGAGTACCGGGACAGGGTATGGCTACACCTTC
TRBD2,NA,TRBJ2-2,TRBV9,CASSVLASGRAGGELFF,TGTGCCAGCAGCGTACTGGCTAGCGGGAGGGCTGGCGGGGAGCTGTTTTTT
NA,NA,TRBJ1-6,TRBV1,CTSSQDGRRGRYNSPLHF,TGCACCAGCAGCCAAGATGGTAGGAGGGGACGATATAATTCACCCCTCCACTTT
TRBD2,NA,TRBJ2-7,TRBV4-1,CASSQARRTSGALSYEQYF,TGCGCCAGCAGCCAAGCGAGGAGGACTAGCGGGGCGCTCTCCTACGAGCAGTACTTC
NA,NA,TRBJ1-1,TRBV28,CASSPPMNTEAFF,TGTGCCAGCAGTCCACCCATGAACACTGAAGCTTTCTTT
TRBD2,NA,TRBJ2-7,TRBV30,CAWSVRSRGVIRSSYEQYF,TGTGCCTGGAGTGTTAGGTCGCGGGGGGTGATTAGGAGCTCCTACGAGCAGTACTTC
NA,few,TRBJ2-5,TRBV21-1,CASSKGQQETQYF,TGTGCCAGCAGCAAAGGACAGCAAGAGACCCAGTACTTC
NA,NA,TRBJ1-3,TRBV28,CASSLWAFSGNTIYF,TGTGCCAGCAGTTTATGGGCTTTCTCTGGAAACACCATATATTTT
TRBD1,NA,TRBJ2-5,TRBV30,CAWSVGISRGPGETQYF,TGTGCCTGGAGTGTGGGAATCAGTAGGGGGCCCGGGGAGACCCAGTACTTC
NA,NA,TRBJ1-1,TRBV5-4,CASSLDLHSSGTEAFF,TGTGCCAGCAGCTTGGATCTTCACAGTTCGGGGACTGAAGCTTTCTTT
NA,NA,TRBJ2-5,TRBV7-3,CASSLENQETQYF,TGTGCCAGCAGCTTAGAAAACCAAGAGACCCAGTACTTC
NA,NA,TRBJ2-5,TRBV6-5,CASSELGVQYF,TGTGCCAGCAGTGAGTTGGGAGTTCAGTACTTC
NA,NA,TRBJ2-5,TRBV29-1,CSAGRKETQYF,TGCAGCGCTGGGCGGAAAGAGACCCAGTACTTC
NA,NA,TRBJ1-6,TRBV19,CASSNTRDGNSPLHF,TGTGCCAGTAGTAACACACGGGACGGAAATTCACCCCTCCACTTT
NA,few,TRBJ2-3,TRBV9,CASSGGLGPYTQYF,TGTGCCAGCAGCGGGGGTTTAGGGCCCTATACGCAGTATTTT